Presented here are 26 T cell receptor beta chains from one specimen sequenced in a study of spatial heterogeneity in lung cancer. Time point denoted: blood at routine non-recurrence follow-up after resection. A single record per CDR3 protein comes from TCRdb applying MiXCR to the 5' RACE reads. The table shows about 94,000 distinct CDR3 sequences, with 15% to 20% occurring only once. The source was PBMCs, collected at follow-up. These receptor sequences come from a male donor with early-stage non-small cell lung cancer.

A few counts support this clonotype. The chain combines TRBV20-1 with TRBJ2-1, with TRBD2 as a possible D gene (6 bases). CDR1 and CDR2 from the germline V gene are DFQATT and SNEGSKA (reference sequence). V was cut by 6 bases and J by 7 bases, with 25 bases left in between. CDR3 length equals 16 residues. The CDR3 sequence: CSAPAAGLGPMNEQFF. The CDR3 nucleotides are TGCAGTGCACCAGCCGCGGGGCTAGGGCCCATGAATGAGCAGTTCTTC.

The V and J genes are TRBV29-1 and TRBJ2-1; weak D call: TRBD1 (6 bases). CDR1 and CDR2 from the germline V gene are SQVTM and ANQGSEA. This CDR3 spans 12 amino acids. V lost 7 bases and J 8 bases, leaving 15 bases between the germline ends. The CDR3 region has the DNA TGCAGCGCCCAACAGGGTTTCCATGAGCAGTTCTTC. Its translation is CSAQQGFHEQFF.

The chain uses TRBV12-3 or TRBV12-4 and TRBJ2-5, with D perhaps assigned TRBD1 or TRBD2 (5 bases each). Trimming pared 6 bases from V and 5 bases from J, leaving 10 bases between. The CDR3 runs 12 residues. In nucleotides, the CDR3 is TGTGCCAGCAGGAAGGGGACGGAGACCCAGTACTTC. This sequence encodes CASRKGTETQYF.

This clonotype has only a few counts. The V call is TRBV7-2, the J call TRBJ2-3; 7 nucleotides align to TRBD1. This CDR3 has 14 residues. With 5 bases clipped from V and 2 bases from J, the junction kept 4 bases outside the gene matches. Germline assignment: CDR1 SGHTA and CDR2 FQGNSA. In nucleotides, the CDR3 is TGTGCCAGCAGCCCGACAGGGTACACAGATACGCAGTATTTT. It encodes CASSPTGYTDTQYF. Supplemented by reference TRBV7-2 and TRBJ2-3, the full variable domain reads GAGVSQSPSNKVTEKGKDVELRCDPISGHTALYWYRQSLGQGLEFLIYFQGNSAPDKSGLPSDRFSAERTGGSVSTLTIQRTQQEDSAVYLCASSPTGYTDTQYFGPGTRLTVL.

The genes are TRBV6-1 and TRBJ2-7; D assignment may be TRBD1 or TRBD2 (6 bases each). V lost 10 bases to trimming and J lost 10 bases, with 26 bases between them. Germline CDR1 reads MNHNS; CDR2 reads SASEGT. The CDR3 is made up of 14 amino acids. The CDR3 DNA reads as TGTGCCACCACAACGGGGGACATAAGGAAGGATCAGTACTTC. As protein: CATTTGDIRKDQYF.

V gene TRBV2 combines with J gene TRBJ2-7; TRBD1 matches at 7 bases. The CDR3 has 13 residues. Germline CDR1 and CDR2: SNHLY and FYNNEI. V dropped 3 bases and J dropped 6; count of bases not matched to a gene: 5. The CDR3, as DNA: TGTGCCAGCAGTGACGGGACAGCCATCGAGCAGTACTTC. Amino acids: CASSDGTAIEQYF.

The V and J genes are TRBV5-1 and TRBJ1-1, with 7 nucleotides matching TRBD1. With V trimmed by 3 bases and J by 2 bases, 4 bases remained unmatched. CDR1 is SGHRS and CDR2 is YFSETQ in the germline V gene. The CDR3 has 14 amino acids. CDR3 bases: TGCGCCAGCAGCTGGACAGGAGGCAACACTGAAGCTTTCTTT. Translating it yields CASSWTGGNTEAFF.

This clonotype was seen more than once but under ten times. This chain uses TRBV14 with TRBJ2-7; D is possibly TRBD2 (5 bases). V lost 0 bases, J lost 0 bases, and 9 bases lay in between. Germline CDR1 is SGHDN and CDR2 is FVKESK. There are 15 residues in the CDR3. CDR3 protein: CASSQEAGGSYEQYF. The CDR3 nucleotides are TGTGCCAGCAGCCAAGAGGCAGGAGGCTCCTACGAGCAGTACTTC.

The V gene is TRBV5-1, the J gene TRBJ1-4; D uncertain. Germline assignment: CDR1 SGHRS and CDR2 YFSETQ. V gave up 3 bases and J gave up 8 bases, with 17 bases separating them. The CDR3 is made up of 15 amino acids. The CDR3, as DNA: TGCGCCAGCAGCTCGGCGGGGAGTTCACAGGAAAAACTGTTTTTT. Protein product: CASSSAGSSQEKLFF.

The chain carries TRBV7-8 and TRBJ2-2, with D uncertain. Germline V gene sequence: CDR1 SGHVS, CDR2 FQNEAQ. The CDR3 is made up of 14 amino acids. Trimming took 6 bases from V and 10 from J, leaving 18 bases between them. The CDR3 coding sequence is TGTGCCAGCAGATATTACGGCCTGGCCCAGGAGCTGTTTTTT. Residues: CASRYYGLAQELFF.

This chain connects TRBV20-1 to TRBJ2-7, with TRBD1 as a possible D gene (5 bases). V dropped 4 bases and J dropped 1 base, with 11 bases sitting between them. The CDR3 loop spans 13 amino acids. Germline-derived CDR1 and CDR2 are DFQATT and SNEGSKA (reference sequence). The CDR3 sequence is CSATPAGSYEQYF. The CDR3 DNA is TGCAGTGCTACCCCAGCAGGGTCCTACGAGCAGTACTTC.

This clonotype was seen more than once but under ten times. The V and J genes are TRBV27 and TRBJ2-2, with 10 nucleotides matching TRBD2. Trimming at V came to 3 bases and at J to 5 bases, leaving 3 bases not matched to a gene. The CDR3 has 15 amino acids. The germline V gene encodes CDR1 MNHEY and CDR2 SMNVEV (reference sequence). CDR3 DNA sequence: TGTGCCAGCAGTTTTGTAGCGGGGGGTACCGGGGAGCTGTTTTTT. Amino acid sequence: CASSFVAGGTGELFF.

The genes are TRBV20-1 and TRBJ2-7, with D possibly being TRBD2 (5 bases). Germline values: CDR1 DFQATT, CDR2 SNEGSKA (reference sequence). Trimming removed 0 bases from V and 6 bases from J, with 27 bases in between. The CDR3 is 18 amino acids. The CDR3 sequence: CSAREAAYPGSGICEQYV. The CDR3 nucleotides read TGCAGTGCTAGAGAAGCCGCCTATCCTGGCTCGGGAATATGCGAGCAGTACGTC.

The V gene is TRBV20-1, the J gene TRBJ1-5, with 9 bases matching TRBD1. CDR1 and CDR2 (germline): DFQATT, SNEGSKA (reference sequence). J gave up 5 bases and V 6 bases, and 5 bases lay outside the gene matches. The CDR3 sequence is 13 residues long. The CDR3: CSAVDRGDQPQHF. CDR3 DNA: TGCAGTGCGGTGGACAGGGGCGATCAGCCCCAGCATTTT.

This clonotype was detected many times. V usage is TRBV12-3 or TRBV12-4 and J usage is TRBJ2-7, with 7 bases lining up with TRBD1. V shed 6 bases, J shed 2 bases, and the junction held 10 bases outside the gene matches. The CDR3 loop spans 15 amino acids. CDR3 amino acids: CASSKGGLAAYEQYF. The CDR3 bases are TGTGCCAGCAGCAAAGGGGGCCTAGCAGCCTACGAGCAGTACTTC.

The chain has TRBV18 and TRBJ1-6, with a possible D match to TRBD1 (5 bases). This CDR3 region has 15 residues. V was pared by 5 bases and J by 5 bases, with 13 bases between. Germline-derived CDR1 and CDR2 are KGHSH and LQKENI. CDR3: CASSTSQGDNSPLHF. The CDR3 nucleotides read TGTGCCAGCTCAACATCCCAGGGTGATAATTCACCCCTCCACTTT.

This clonotype was counted a single time. A much larger clone lies one base from this, so it may be a read error. The rearrangement links TRBV6-2 or TRBV6-3 to TRBJ2-5; D possibly corresponds to TRBD1 (6 bases). Germline CDR1 reads MNHEY; CDR2 reads SVGEGT. The CDR3 consists of 12 residues. CDR3 DNA sequence: TGTGTCAGCAGTTATACCGGGACACCTTTTTACTTC. Translating it yields CVSSYTGTPFYF.

The table lists this clonotype with many counts. V gene TRBV6-5 combines with J gene TRBJ1-3; D is ambiguous. The germline V and J ends were trimmed by 1 base and 3 bases, with 7 bases remaining between them. The germline gives CDR1 MNHEY, CDR2 SVGAGI. This CDR3 has 14 amino acids. The CDR3 region is CASSYLGYGNTIYF. DNA of the CDR3: TGTGCCAGCAGTTACTTGGGTTATGGAAACACCATATATTTT.

This clonotype was seen more than once but under ten times. The chain recombines TRBV7-7 with TRBJ2-5; 7 bases match TRBD1. CDR1 and CDR2 from the germline V gene are SSHAT and FNYEAQ (reference sequence). The junction had 5 bases not matched to a gene; V was cut back by 5 bases and J by 2 bases. The CDR3 runs to 14 residues. CDR3 DNA sequence: TGTGCCAGCAGCGTAAACAGGGGACAAGAGACCCAGTACTTC. This gives the protein CASSVNRGQETQYF.

The chain combines TRBV30 with TRBJ1-1, with D uncertain. CDR3 size: 15 residues. Germline V gives CDR1 GTSNPN, CDR2 SVGIG (reference sequence). Trimming stripped 0 bases from V and 1 base from J, with 12 bases between. CDR3 loop: CAWSVGNPRNTEAFF. CDR3 sequence (DNA): TGTGCCTGGAGTGTGGGCAACCCCCGGAACACTGAAGCTTTCTTT.

This chain joins TRBV20-1 and TRBJ2-1; 9 bases match TRBD1. From germline, CDR1 is DFQATT and CDR2 SNEGSKA (reference sequence). CDR3 length equals 15 residues. The junction had 12 bases not matched to a gene; V was cut back by 6 bases and J by 6 bases. CDR3: CSANDPGQGFNEQFF. CDR3 sequence (DNA): TGCAGTGCAAATGATCCGGGACAGGGATTCAATGAGCAGTTCTTC.

The rearrangement links TRBV5-6 to TRBJ1-4; possible D gene TRBD1, 6 bases. Germline V gene data show CDR1 as SGHDT and CDR2 as YYEEEE. The CDR3 is 13 amino acids. The ends were cut back, 4 bases at V and 7 bases at J, with 11 bases in the middle. The CDR3 spells CASSTGTSEKLFF. CDR3 in DNA: TGTGCCAGCAGCACCGGGACATCTGAAAAACTGTTTTTT.

This chain joins TRBV29-1 and TRBJ2-3; 8 nucleotides line up with TRBD1. CDR1 is SQVTM, CDR2 ANQGSEA, per germline. There are 14 residues in the CDR3. J gave up 1 base and V 7 bases, and 7 bases lay outside the gene matches. The DNA for the CDR3 is TGCAGCGGAATTCCGGGACAGGGCACAGATACGCAGTATTTT. It is translated as CSGIPGQGTDTQYF.

The V gene is TRBV4-1, the J gene TRBJ1-2, with unresolved D. This CDR3 comprises 15 residues. Germline V CDR1 and CDR2: MGHRA, YSYEKL. V shed 4 bases and J shed 8 bases, with 20 bases lying between them. The CDR3 sequence is CASSPSGVEGSGYTF. For the CDR3, the DNA is TGCGCCAGCAGCCCGTCGGGAGTAGAGGGAAGCGGCTACACCTTC.

The chain has TRBV29-1 and TRBJ2-1; D gene unclear. V lost 6 bases, J lost 5 bases, and 5 bases lay in between. CDR1 and CDR2 from the germline V gene are SQVTM and ANQGSEA. There are 10 residues in the CDR3. DNA of the CDR3: TGCAGCGTCGCCAACAATGAGCAGTTCTTC. It is translated as CSVANNEQFF.

J is TRBJ2-5 and V is TRBV6-5; 7 bases map to TRBD1. V was clipped by 4 bases and J by 1 base; unmatched bases: 0. CDR1 is MNHEY, CDR2 SVGAGI, per germline. The CDR3 covers 13 residues. CDR3 bases: TGTGCCAGCAGTTGGACAGGCCAAGAGACCCAGTACTTC. Its protein is CASSWTGQETQYF.